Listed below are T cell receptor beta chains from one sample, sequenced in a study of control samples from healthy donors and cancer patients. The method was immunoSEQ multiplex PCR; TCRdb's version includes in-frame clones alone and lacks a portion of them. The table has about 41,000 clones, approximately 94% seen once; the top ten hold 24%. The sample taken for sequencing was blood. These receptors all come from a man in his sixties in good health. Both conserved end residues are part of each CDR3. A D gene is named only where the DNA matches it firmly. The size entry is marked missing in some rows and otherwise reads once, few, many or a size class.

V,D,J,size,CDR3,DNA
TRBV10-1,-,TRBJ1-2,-,CASLAGTLFYGYTF,TGCGCCAGCTTGGCGGGCACGTTATTCTATGGCTACACCTTC
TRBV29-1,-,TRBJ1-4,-,CSAGEGIREKLFF,TGCAGCGCGGGAGAGGGAATAAGGGAAAAACTGTTTTTT
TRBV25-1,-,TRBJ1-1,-,CASTSSGRPREAFF,TGTGCCAGCACATCAAGCGGACGCCCTCGAGAAGCTTTCTTT
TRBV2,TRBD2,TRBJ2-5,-,CASIGLAGVGETQYF,TGTGCCAGCATCGGGCTAGCGGGAGTCGGAGAGACCCAGTACTTC
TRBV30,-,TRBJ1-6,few,CAWSFPPSAGYNSPLHF,TGTGCCTGGAGTTTTCCTCCCTCGGCAGGCTATAATTCACCCCTCCACTTT
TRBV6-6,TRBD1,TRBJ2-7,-,CASSYPTGVEQYF,TGTGCCAGCAGTTACCCGACAGGGGTCGAGCAGTACTTC
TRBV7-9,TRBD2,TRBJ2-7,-,CASSPLAGGYEQYF,TGTGCCAGCAGTCCCCTAGCGGGAGGCTACGAGCAGTACTTC
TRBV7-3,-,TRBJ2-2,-,CASSRGLTGELFF,TGTGCCAGCAGCCGGGGCCTCACCGGGGAGCTGTTTTTT
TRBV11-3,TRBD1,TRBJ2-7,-,CASSLSRTGTGEQYF,TGTGCCAGCAGCTTAAGCAGGACAGGGACAGGCGAGCAGTACTTC
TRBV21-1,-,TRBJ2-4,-,CASSNFRGLAKNIQYF,TGTGCCAGCAGCAATTTTAGGGGGCTAGCCAAAAACATTCAGTACTTC
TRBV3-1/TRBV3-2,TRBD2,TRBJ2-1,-,CASSQEAGAFNEQFF,TGTGCCAGCAGCCAAGAGGCGGGAGCGTTCAATGAGCAGTTCTTC
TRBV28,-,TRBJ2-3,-,CASSPRDTGTDTQYF,TGTGCCAGCAGTCCCCGGGACACTGGCACAGATACGCAGTATTTT
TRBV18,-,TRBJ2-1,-,CASSPRGGASSYNEQFF,TGTGCCAGCTCACCGCGTGGGGGCGCTAGCTCCTACAATGAGCAGTTCTTC
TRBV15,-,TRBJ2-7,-,CATSRDDGRTTKQYF,TGTGCCACCAGCAGAGATGATGGCCGGACTACGAAGCAGTACTTC
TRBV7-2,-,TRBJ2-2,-,CASSLIANTGELFF,TGTGCCAGCAGCTTAATCGCGAACACCGGGGAGCTGTTTTTT
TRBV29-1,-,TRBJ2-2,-,CSAPVGGGELFF,TGCAGCGCCCCGGTAGGTGGCGGGGAGCTGTTTTTT
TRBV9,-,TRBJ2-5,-,CASSVRGETQYF,TGTGCCAGCAGCGTAAGAGGAGAGACCCAGTACTTC
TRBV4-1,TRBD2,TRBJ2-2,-,CASSQVELAGVTGELFF,TGCGCCAGCAGCCAAGTAGAGCTAGCGGGCGTCACCGGGGAGCTGTTTTTT
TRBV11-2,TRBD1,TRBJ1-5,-,CASSSTGYNQPQHF,TGTGCCAGCAGCTCGACAGGGTACAATCAGCCCCAGCATTTT
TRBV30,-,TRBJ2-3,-,CAWSDGSTDTQYF,TGTGCCTGGAGTGACGGGAGCACAGATACGCAGTATTTT
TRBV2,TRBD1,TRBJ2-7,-,CASNRDRDNEQYF,TGTGCCAGCAACCGGGACAGGGATAACGAGCAGTACTTC
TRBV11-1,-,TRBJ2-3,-,CASSLVGGSTDTQYF,TGTGCCAGCAGCTTAGTGGGCGGTAGCACAGATACGCAGTATTTT
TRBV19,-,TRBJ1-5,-,CASEDSPGGYSNQPQHF,TGTGCCAGTGAGGACAGTCCCGGGGGATATAGCAATCAGCCCCAGCATTTT
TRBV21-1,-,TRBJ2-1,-,CASSKGVAGSQNEQFF,TGTGCCAGCTCAAAGGGGGTAGCGGGGTCTCAGAATGAGCAGTTCTTC
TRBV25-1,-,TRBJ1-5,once,CASSEPGSNQPQHF,TGTGCCAGCAGTGAACCAGGCAGCAATCAGCCCCAGCATTTT
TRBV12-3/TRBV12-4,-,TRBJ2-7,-,CASSSVLSYEQYF,TGTGCCAGCAGTTCTGTACTCTCCTACGAGCAGTACTTC
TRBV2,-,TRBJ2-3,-,CASSTRDAQYF,TGTGCCAGCTCGACCAGAGATGCGCAGTATTTT
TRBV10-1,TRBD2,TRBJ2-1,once,CASSSGLAGSVFSYNEQFF,TGCGCCAGCTCCTCCGGACTAGCGGGATCCGTATTTTCCTACAATGAGCAGTTCTTC
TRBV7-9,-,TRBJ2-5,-,CASSSRTYQVETQYF,TGTGCCAGCAGCTCCCGGACCTACCAGGTGGAGACCCAGTACTTC
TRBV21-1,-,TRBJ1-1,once,CASSSDGMREEAFF,TGTGCCAGCAGCAGCGACGGGATGAGGGAGGAAGCTTTCTTT
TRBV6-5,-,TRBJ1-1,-,CASSYSPTRWDTEAFF,TGTGCCAGCAGTTACTCGCCCACCCGGTGGGACACTGAAGCTTTCTTT
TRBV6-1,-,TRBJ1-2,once,CASSEPGASWYGYTF,TGTGCCAGCAGTGAACCAGGTGCCTCTTGGTATGGCTACACCTTC
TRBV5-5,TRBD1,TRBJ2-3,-,CASSFQGADTQYF,TGTGCCAGCAGCTTTCAGGGGGCAGATACGCAGTATTTT